This T cell receptor beta chain was sequenced for a study of cytomegalovirus exposure and HLA in healthy donors. The study's findings and limits: In a later analysis, common viral pathogens appeared linked to several of the most significant clusters. Prior analysis indicated that the majority of TCR beta V segments exhibited productivity approximately 87% or approximately 30% of the time. A later analysis linked a missense DCLRE1C variant to TCR beta V- and J-gene trimming. Among TCR beta chains, those listed as cytomegalovirus-associated numbered about 150.

A word on this clone: The antigen is unknown.

CDR3 length equals 17 residues. J gave up 7 bases and V 5 bases, and 10 bases lay outside the gene matches. Germline assignment: CDR1 MDHEN and CDR2 SYDVKM. PCR primers comprised 60 Vbeta and 13 Jbeta primers. The data were produced by immunoSEQ multiplex PCR, yet TCRdb's version contains in-frame clones alone and is incomplete. The repertoire holds roughly 180,000 clones, with about four fifths as singletons. The chain carries TRBV28 and TRBJ2-1; 14 bases align to TRBD2. The sequencing input was PBMCs. The receptor's source is a male donor in good health and CMV-seronegative. CDR3 sequence reads: CASSGPGLAGAVNEQFF. In DNA form, the CDR3 reads TGTGCCAGCAGTGGACCGGGACTAGCGGGAGCAGTAAATGAGCAGTTCTTC. The full variable domain, its missing parts supplied by reference TRBV28 and TRBJ2-1, is DVKVTQSSRYLVKRTGEKVFLECVQDMDHENMFWYRQDPGLGLRLIYFSYDVKMKEKGDIPEGYSVSREKKERFSLILESASTNQTSMYLCASSGPGLAGAVNEQFFGPGTRLTVL.